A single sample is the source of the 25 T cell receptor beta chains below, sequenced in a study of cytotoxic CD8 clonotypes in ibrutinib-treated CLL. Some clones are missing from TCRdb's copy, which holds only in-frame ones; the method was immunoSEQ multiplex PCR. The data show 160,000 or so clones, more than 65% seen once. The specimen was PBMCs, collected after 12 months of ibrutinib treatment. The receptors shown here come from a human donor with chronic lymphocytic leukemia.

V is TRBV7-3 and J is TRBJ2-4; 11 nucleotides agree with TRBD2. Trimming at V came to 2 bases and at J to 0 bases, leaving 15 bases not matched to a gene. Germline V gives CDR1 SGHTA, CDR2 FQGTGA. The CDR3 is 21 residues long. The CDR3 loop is CASSLGAEGTSGKLAKNIQYF. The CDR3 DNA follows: TGTGCCAGCAGCTTAGGGGCTGAAGGGACTAGCGGAAAACTAGCCAAAAACATTCAGTACTTC.

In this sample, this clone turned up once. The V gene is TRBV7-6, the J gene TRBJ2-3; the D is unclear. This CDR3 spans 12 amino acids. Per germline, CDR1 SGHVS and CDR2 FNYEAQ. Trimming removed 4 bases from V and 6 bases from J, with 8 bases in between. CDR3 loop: CASSSAGDTQYF. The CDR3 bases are TGTGCCAGCAGCTCCGCTGGGGATACGCAGTATTTT.

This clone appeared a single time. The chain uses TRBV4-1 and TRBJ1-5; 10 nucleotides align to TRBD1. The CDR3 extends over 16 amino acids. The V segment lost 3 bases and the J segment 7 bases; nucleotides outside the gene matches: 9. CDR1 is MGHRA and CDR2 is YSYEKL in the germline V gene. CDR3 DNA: TGCGCCAGCAGCCACGGACAGGGGGTTCATTCCCAGCCCCAGCATTTT. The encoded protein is CASSHGQGVHSQPQHF.

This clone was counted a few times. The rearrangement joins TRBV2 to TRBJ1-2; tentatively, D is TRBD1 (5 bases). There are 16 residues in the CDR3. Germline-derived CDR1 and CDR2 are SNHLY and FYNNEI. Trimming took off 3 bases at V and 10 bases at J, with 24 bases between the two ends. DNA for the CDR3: TGTGCCAGCAGTGAGATCGTCATCGGGACGGACGATTTCTACACCTTC. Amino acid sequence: CASSEIVIGTDDFYTF. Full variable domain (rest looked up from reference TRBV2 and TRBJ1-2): EPEVTQTPSHQVTQMGQEVILRCVPISNHLYFYWYRQILGQKVEFLVSFYNNEISEKSEIFDDQFSVERPDGSNFTLKIRSTKLEDSAMYFCASSEIVIGTDDFYTFGSGTRLTVV.

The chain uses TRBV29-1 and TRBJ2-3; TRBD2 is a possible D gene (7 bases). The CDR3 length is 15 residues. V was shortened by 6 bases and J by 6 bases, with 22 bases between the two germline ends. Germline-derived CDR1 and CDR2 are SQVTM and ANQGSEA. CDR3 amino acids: CSVGGGGTPRDTQYF. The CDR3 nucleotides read TGCAGCGTGGGGGGCGGGGGAACACCTCGGGATACGCAGTATTTT.

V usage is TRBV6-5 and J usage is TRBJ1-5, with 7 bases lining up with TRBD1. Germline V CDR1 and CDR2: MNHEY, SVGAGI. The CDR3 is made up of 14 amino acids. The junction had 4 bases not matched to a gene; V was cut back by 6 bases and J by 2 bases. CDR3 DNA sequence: TGTGCCAGCAGCGCCGGGACAGGCAATCAGCCCCAGCATTTT. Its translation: CASSAGTGNQPQHF.

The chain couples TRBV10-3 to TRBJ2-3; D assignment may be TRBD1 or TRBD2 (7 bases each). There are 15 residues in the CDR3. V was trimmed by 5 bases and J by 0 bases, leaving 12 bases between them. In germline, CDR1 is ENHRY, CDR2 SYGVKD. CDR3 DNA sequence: TGTGCCATCAGTCCAGGGGGGGTTAGCACAGATACGCAGTATTTT. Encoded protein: CAISPGGVSTDTQYF.

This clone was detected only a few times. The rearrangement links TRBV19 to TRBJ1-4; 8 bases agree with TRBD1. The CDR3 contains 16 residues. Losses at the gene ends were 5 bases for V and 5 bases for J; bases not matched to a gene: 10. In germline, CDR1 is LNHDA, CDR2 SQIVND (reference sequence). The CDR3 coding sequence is TGTGCCAGTAGTTCCTACCGACAGGGGCTAAATGAAAAACTGTTTTTT. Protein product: CASSSYRQGLNEKLFF.

The CDR3 nucleotides read TGCAGCGCCTACACGAGGGGACAAGAGACCCAGTACTTC. Translated, it gives CSAYTRGQETQYF. The chain employs TRBV29-1 and TRBJ2-5; the D call may be TRBD1 or TRBD2 (5 bases each). Germline V gene lookup returns CDR1 SQVTM and CDR2 ANQGSEA. Trimming pared 7 bases from V and 2 bases from J, leaving 14 bases between. This CDR3 is built from 13 residues. The variable domain in full, with the rest retrieved from reference TRBV29-1 and TRBJ2-5, is SAVISQKPSRDICQRGTSLTIQCQVDSQVTMMFWYRQQPGQSLTLIATANQGSEATYESGFVIDKFPISRPNLTFSTLTVSNMSPEDSSIYLCSAYTRGQETQYFGPGTRLLVL.

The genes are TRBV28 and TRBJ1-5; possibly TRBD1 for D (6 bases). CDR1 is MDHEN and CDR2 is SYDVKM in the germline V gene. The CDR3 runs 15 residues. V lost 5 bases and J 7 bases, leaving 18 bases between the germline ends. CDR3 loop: CASSMILRGGQPQHF. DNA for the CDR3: TGTGCCAGCAGTATGATACTGAGGGGGGGACAGCCCCAGCATTTT.

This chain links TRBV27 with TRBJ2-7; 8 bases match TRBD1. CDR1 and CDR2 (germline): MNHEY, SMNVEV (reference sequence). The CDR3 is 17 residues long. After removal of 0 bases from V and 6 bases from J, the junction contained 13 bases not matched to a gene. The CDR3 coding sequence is TGTGCCAGCAGTTTATCGTCTCGGGTGCAGGGGGCAGTCGAGCAGTACTTC. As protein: CASSLSSRVQGAVEQYF.

The CDR3 nucleotides read TGTGCCAGCAGCACGGGACGGAGGACCCGGCTTAGCAATCAGCCCCAGCATTTT. Translating it yields CASSTGRRTRLSNQPQHF. The V and J genes are TRBV28 and TRBJ1-5; D may be TRBD1 (5 bases). The CDR3 has 18 residues. Germline-derived CDR1 and CDR2 are MDHEN and SYDVKM. The V and J ends lost 6 bases and 0 bases respectively, with 21 bases between them.

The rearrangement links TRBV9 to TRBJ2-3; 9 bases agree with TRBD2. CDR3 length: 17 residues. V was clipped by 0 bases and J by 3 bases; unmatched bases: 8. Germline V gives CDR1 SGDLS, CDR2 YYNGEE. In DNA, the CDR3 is TGTGCCAGCAGCGTAGGGGGAAGCGGGGGGCCGACAGATACGCAGTATTTT. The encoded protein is CASSVGGSGGPTDTQYF. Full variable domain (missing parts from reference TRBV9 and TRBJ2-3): DSGVTQTPKHLITATGQRVTLRCSPRSGDLSVYWYQQSLDQGLQFLIQYYNGEERAKGNILERFSAQQFPDLHSELNLSSLELGDSALYFCASSVGGSGGPTDTQYFGPGTRLTVL.

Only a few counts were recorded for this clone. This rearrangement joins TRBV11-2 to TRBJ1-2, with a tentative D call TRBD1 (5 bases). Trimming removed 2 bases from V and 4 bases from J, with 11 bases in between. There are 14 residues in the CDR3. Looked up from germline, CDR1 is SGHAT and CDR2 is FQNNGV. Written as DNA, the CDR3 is TGTGCCAGCAGCTTAAACAGACAGAGCTATGGCTACACCTTC. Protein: CASSLNRQSYGYTF.

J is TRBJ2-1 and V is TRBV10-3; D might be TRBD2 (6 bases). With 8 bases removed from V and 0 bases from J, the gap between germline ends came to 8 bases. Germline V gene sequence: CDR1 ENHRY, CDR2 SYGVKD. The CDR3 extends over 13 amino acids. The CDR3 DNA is TGTGCCATCTCAGCGGGCTCCTACAATGAGCAGTTCTTC. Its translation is CAISAGSYNEQFF.

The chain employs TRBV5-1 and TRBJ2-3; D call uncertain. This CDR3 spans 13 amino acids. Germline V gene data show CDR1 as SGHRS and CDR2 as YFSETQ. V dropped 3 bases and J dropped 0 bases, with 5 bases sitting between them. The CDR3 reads CASSWASTDTQYF. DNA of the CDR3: TGCGCCAGCAGCTGGGCAAGCACAGATACGCAGTATTTT.

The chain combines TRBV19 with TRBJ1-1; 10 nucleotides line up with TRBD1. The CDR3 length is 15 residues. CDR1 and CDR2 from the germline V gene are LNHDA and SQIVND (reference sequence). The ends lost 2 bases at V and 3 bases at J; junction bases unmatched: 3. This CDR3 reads CASSIWGQGHTEAFF. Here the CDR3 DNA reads TGTGCCAGTAGTATATGGGGACAGGGGCACACTGAAGCTTTCTTT. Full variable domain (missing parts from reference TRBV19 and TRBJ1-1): DGGITQSPKYLFRKEGQNVTLSCEQNLNHDAMYWYRQDPGQGLRLIYYSQIVNDFQKGDIAEGYSVSREKKESFPLTVTSAQKNPTAFYLCASSIWGQGHTEAFFGQGTRLTVV.

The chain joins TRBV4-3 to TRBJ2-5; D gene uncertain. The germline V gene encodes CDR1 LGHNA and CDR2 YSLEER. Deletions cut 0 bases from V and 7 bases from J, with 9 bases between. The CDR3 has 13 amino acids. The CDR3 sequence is CASSQDLVRTQYF. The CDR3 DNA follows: TGCGCCAGCAGCCAAGATCTGGTGCGGACCCAGTACTTC.

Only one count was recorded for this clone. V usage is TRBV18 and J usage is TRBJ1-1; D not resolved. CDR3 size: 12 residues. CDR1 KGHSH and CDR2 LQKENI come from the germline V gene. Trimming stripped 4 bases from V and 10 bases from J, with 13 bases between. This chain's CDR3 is CASSLRNRGAFF. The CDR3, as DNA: TGTGCCAGCTCACTCCGGAACAGAGGAGCTTTCTTT.

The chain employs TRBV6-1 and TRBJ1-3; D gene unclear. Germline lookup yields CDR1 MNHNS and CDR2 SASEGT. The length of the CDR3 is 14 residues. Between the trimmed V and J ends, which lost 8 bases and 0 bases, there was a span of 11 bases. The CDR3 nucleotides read TGTGCCAGCCAAGGAGGGAGCTCTGGAAACACCATATATTTT. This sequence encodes CASQGGSSGNTIYF.

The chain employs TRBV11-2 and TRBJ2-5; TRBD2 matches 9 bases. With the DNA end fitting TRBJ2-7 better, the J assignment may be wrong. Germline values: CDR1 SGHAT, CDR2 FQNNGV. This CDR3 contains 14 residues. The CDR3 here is CASSPTSGWGEQYF. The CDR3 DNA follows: TGTGCCAGCAGCCCGACTAGCGGATGGGGCGAGCAGTACTTC.

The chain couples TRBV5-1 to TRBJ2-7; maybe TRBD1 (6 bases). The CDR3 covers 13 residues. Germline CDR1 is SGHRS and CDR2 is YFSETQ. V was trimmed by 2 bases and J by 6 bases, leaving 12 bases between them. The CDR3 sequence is CASSLSTGPEQYF. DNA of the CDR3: TGCGCCAGCAGCTTATCAACAGGGCCCGAGCAGTACTTC.

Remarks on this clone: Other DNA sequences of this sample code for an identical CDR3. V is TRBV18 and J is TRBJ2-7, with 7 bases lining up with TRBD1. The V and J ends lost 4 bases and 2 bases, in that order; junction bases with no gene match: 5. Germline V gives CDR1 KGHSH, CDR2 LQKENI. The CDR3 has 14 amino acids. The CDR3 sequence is CASSRTGTAYEQYF. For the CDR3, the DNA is TGTGCCAGCTCACGAACCGGGACAGCCTACGAGCAGTACTTC.

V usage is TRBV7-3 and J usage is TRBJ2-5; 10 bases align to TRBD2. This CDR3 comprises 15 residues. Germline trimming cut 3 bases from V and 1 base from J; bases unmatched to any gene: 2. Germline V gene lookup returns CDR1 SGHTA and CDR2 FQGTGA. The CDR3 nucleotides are TGTGCCAGCAGCTTCCTAGCGGGGGTCCAAGAGACCCAGTACTTC. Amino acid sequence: CASSFLAGVQETQYF.

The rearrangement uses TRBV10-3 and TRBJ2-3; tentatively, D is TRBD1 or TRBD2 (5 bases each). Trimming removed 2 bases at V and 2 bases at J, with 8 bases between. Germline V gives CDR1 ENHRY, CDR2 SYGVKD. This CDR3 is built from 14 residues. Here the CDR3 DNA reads TGTGCCATCAGTGAGGGGGGAAACACAGATACGCAGTATTTT. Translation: CAISEGGNTDTQYF.